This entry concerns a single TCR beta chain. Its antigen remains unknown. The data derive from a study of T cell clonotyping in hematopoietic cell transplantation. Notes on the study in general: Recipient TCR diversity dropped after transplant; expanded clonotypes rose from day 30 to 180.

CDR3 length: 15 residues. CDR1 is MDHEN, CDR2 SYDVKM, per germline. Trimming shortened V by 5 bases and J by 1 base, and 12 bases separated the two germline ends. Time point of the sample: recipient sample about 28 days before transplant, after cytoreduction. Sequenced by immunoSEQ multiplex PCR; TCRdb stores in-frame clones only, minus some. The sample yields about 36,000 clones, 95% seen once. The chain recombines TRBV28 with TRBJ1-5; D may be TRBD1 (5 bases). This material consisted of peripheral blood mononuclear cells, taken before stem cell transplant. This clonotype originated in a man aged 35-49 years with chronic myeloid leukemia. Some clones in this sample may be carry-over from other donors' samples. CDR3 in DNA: TGTGCCAGCAGTCAAGACAGAGCCAGCAATCAGCCCCAGCATTTT. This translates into CASSQDRASNQPQHF. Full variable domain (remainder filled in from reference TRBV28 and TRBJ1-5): DVKVTQSSRYLVKRTGEKVFLECVQDMDHENMFWYRQDPGLGLRLIYFSYDVKMKEKGDIPEGYSVSREKKERFSLILESASTNQTSMYLCASSQDRASNQPQHFGDGTRLSIL.